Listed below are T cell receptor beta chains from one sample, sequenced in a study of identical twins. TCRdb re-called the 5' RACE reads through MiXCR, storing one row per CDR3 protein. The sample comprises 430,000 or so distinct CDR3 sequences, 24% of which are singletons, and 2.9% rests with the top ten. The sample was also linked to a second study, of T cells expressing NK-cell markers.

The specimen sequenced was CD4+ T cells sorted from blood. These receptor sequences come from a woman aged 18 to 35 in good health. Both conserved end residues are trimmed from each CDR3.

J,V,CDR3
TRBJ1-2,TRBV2,ASGTGIDYGYT
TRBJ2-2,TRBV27,ASQKAFGTGELF
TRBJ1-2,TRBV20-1,SARVRGDRAT
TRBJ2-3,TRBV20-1,SARDPGTDTQY
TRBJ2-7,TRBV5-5,ASSLVRVGGLSYEQY
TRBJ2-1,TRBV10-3,ALRLAGEVNEQF
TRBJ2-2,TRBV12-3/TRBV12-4,ATIRLAGDTGELF
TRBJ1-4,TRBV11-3,ASSLGAVNEKLF
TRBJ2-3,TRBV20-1,SARPEGRTDTQY
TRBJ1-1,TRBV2,ASSEALGGTEAF
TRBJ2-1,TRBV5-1,ASSRDYRSQSYNEQF
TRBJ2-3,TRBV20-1,SARLAGGLEY
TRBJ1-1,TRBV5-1,ASSLMFRGTEAF
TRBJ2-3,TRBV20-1,SARRPSGYTDTQY
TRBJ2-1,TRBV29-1,SVEAFRDRPV
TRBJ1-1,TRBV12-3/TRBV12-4,ASSRYGNTEAF
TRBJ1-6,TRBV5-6,ASRSGRENSPLH
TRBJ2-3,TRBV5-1,ASSVEPYGTDTQY
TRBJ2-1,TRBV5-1,ASCFGGARDEQF
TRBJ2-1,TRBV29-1,SGAQGGGEQF
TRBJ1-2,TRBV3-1,ASSQGPGTGYGYT
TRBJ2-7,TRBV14,ASSQVGARGSYEQY
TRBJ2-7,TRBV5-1,ASREMPGLSSHEQY
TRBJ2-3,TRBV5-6,ASSFRGSEDTQY
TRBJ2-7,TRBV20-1,ACKTSSTYEQY
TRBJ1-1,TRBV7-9,ASSPRPGTGMNTEAF
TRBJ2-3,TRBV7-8,ASSLWGTRTDTQY
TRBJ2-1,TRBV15,ATSRGPQREQF
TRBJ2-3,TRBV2,ASSEIRTSTDTQY
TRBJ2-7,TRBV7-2,ASSSGPQSSYEQY
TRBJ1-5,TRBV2,ASRPRDRGLYSNQPQH
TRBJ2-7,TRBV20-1,SAVWEEVQY
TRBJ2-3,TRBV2,ASMSGRPTSKDTQY
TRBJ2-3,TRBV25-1,ASSEGTAAGTDTQY
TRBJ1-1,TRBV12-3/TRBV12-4,ASSNRVATEAF
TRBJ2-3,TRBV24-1,ATSEGQEGNTQY
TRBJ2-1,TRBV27,ASTPWDRSNEQF
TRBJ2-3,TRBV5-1,ASRLQGGTDTQY
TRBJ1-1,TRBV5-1,ASSLGTGRAF
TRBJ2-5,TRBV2,ASSLDNQETQY
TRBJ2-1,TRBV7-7,ASSLASASYNEQF
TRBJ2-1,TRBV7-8,ASSRRDREYNEQF
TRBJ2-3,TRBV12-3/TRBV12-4,ASSLAHNEKYTQY
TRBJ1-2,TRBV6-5,ASSLTIQGYYGYT
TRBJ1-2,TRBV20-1,GATTNYGYT
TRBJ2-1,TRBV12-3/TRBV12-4,ASSSRDYWQF
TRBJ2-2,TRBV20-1,SASRQAGYTGELF
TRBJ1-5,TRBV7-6,ASSKEGQGYQPQH
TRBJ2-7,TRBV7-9,ASSLPGDVDEQY
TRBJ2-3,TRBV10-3,AISDRGRRDTQY
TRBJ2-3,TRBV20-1,SASKAGASDTQY
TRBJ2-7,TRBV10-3,AISAGYGYEQY
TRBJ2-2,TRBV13,ASSGTTNTGELF
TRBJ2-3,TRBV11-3,ASSLEVRGNSDTQY
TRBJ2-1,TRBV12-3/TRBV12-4,ASSRAGNEQF